Following are 28 T cell receptor beta chains from one sample sequenced in a study of T-cell memory formation after mild COVID-19. Via MiXCR, TCRdb re-called the 5' RACE reads, giving one row per CDR3 protein. The sample records about 200,000 distinct CDR3 sequences, 9.5% being singletons. Material: PBMCs or a T cell subset sorted from them (not recorded which). These receptors were obtained from a man younger than 30 who had mild COVID-19 (a few samples of this study predate the infection). Cell type and time point are not known.

The gene calls are TRBV6-2 or TRBV6-3 and TRBJ2-5, with no clear D. Germline V lookup: CDR1 MNHEY, CDR2 SVGEGT. The V end was cut by 4 bases, the J end by 5 bases, with 8 bases between. The length of the CDR3 is 12 residues. Here the CDR3 reads CASSSLPETQYF. The DNA of the CDR3 is TGTGCCAGCAGTTCCCTCCCTGAGACCCAGTACTTC.

Many counts were recorded for this clonotype. The V and J genes are TRBV18 and TRBJ1-1; D remains ambiguous. Germline V gene lookup returns CDR1 KGHSH and CDR2 LQKENI. The length of the CDR3 is 15 residues. Deletions cut 2 bases from V and 8 bases from J, with 18 bases between. CDR3 DNA sequence: TGTGCCAGCTCACCAAATTCAAATGTGAGAGGAGAAGCTTTCTTT. It specifies CASSPNSNVRGEAFF. Complete variable domain (other parts from reference TRBV18 and TRBJ1-1): NAGVMQNPRHLVRRRGQEARLRCSPMKGHSHVYWYRQLPEEGLKFMVYLQKENIIDESGMPKERFSAEFPKEGPSILRIQQVVRGDSAAYFCASSPNSNVRGEAFFGQGTRLTVV.

This clonotype was counted between two and nine times. The chain recombines TRBV24-1 with TRBJ2-1; TRBD2 agrees at 8 bases. With 3 bases clipped from V and 7 bases from J, the junction kept 10 bases outside the gene matches. Germline CDR1 KGHDR, CDR2 SFDVKD. The CDR3 sequence is 16 residues long. As DNA, the CDR3 is TGTGCCACCAGTGATCCCACTAGCGGCAGTAGGAATGAGCAGTTCTTC. It yields the protein CATSDPTSGSRNEQFF.

This clonotype was seen at least ten times. The chain has TRBV5-1 and TRBJ2-7, with D maybe TRBD2 (6 bases). Germline CDR1 is SGHRS and CDR2 is YFSETQ. V shed 4 bases and J shed 0 bases, with 14 bases lying between them. The CDR3 covers 15 residues. The CDR3 loop is CASSTTGLSSYEQYF. The CDR3 nucleotides read TGCGCCAGCAGCACCACCGGACTAAGCTCCTACGAGCAGTACTTC.

This clonotype was counted many times. The chain joins TRBV15 to TRBJ1-1; no clear D. V was cut by 0 bases and J by 10 bases, with 9 bases left in between. Germline CDR1 reads LNHNV; CDR2 reads YYDKDF (reference sequence). The length of the CDR3 is 12 residues. CDR3 nucleotides: TGTGCCACCAGCAGAGATGTCGAGGGAGCTTTCTTT. This sequence encodes CATSRDVEGAFF.

The rearrangement links TRBV5-1 to TRBJ1-1; D is uncertain. The CDR3 contains 12 residues. V lost 1 base to trimming and J lost 3 bases, with 4 bases between them. Germline V gives CDR1 SGHRS, CDR2 YFSETQ. The CDR3 protein is CASSLSYTEAFF. The DNA for the CDR3 is TGCGCCAGCAGCTTGTCGTACACTGAAGCTTTCTTT.

The rearrangement joins TRBV19 to TRBJ1-2, with 7 positions matching TRBD1. V was pared by 6 bases and J by 7 bases, with 8 bases of the junction left unmatched. Germline CDR1 and CDR2: LNHDA and SQIVND (reference sequence). CDR3 size: 13 residues. The CDR3 here is CASRTIQGSGYTF. CDR3 coding DNA: TGTGCCAGTAGGACAATACAGGGGTCTGGCTACACCTTC. The full variable domain, its missing parts supplied by reference TRBV19 and TRBJ1-2, is DGGITQSPKYLFRKEGQNVTLSCEQNLNHDAMYWYRQDPGQGLRLIYYSQIVNDFQKGDIAEGYSVSREKKESFPLTVTSAQKNPTAFYLCASRTIQGSGYTFGSGTRLTVV.

This sequence joins TRBV5-1 and TRBJ2-2; D is possibly TRBD2 (5 bases). This CDR3 is 13 amino acids long. V was trimmed by 0 bases and J by 7 bases, leaving 7 bases between them. Looked up from germline, CDR1 is SGHRS and CDR2 is YFSETQ. Here the CDR3 DNA reads TGCGCCAGCAGCTTGGGGGAGAGCGGGGAGCTGTTTTTT. Its translation: CASSLGESGELFF.

This clonotype was counted ten times or more. J is TRBJ1-1 and V is TRBV20-1; 8 bases agree with TRBD1. In germline, CDR1 is DFQATT, CDR2 SNEGSKA (reference sequence). V trimming: 3 bases; J trimming: 1 base; junction bases outside the gene matches: 7. The CDR3 has 15 amino acids. In DNA form, the CDR3 reads TGCAGTGCTAGGCCCCGGACAGGGCCGAACACTGAAGCTTTCTTT. Translating it yields CSARPRTGPNTEAFF.

This clonotype showed up just a few times. The rearrangement links TRBV5-1 to TRBJ2-1, with 7 positions matching TRBD1. Germline V gene data show CDR1 as SGHRS and CDR2 as YFSETQ. The CDR3 runs to 14 residues. The V and J ends lost 4 bases and 8 bases, in that order; junction bases with no gene match: 9. The CDR3 DNA sequence: TGCGCCAGCAGCAGTATGAAGGGGGCTGATGAGCAGTTCTTC. Translation: CASSSMKGADEQFF.

The chain combines TRBV19 with TRBJ2-4; no clear D gene. This CDR3 has 11 residues. V was trimmed by 3 bases and J by 8 bases, leaving 5 bases between them. Germline V CDR1 and CDR2: LNHDA, SQIVND (reference sequence). The CDR3 region is CASSMWDIQYF. The CDR3 DNA reads TGTGCCAGTAGTATGTGGGACATTCAGTACTTC.

This clonotype came up a few times. The rearrangement uses TRBV29-1 and TRBJ1-5; D remains unclear. The CDR3 consists of 13 residues. Trimming left V 4 bases short and J 5 bases short, with 12 bases between. Germline V gene data show CDR1 as SQVTM and CDR2 as ANQGSEA. DNA of the CDR3: TGCAGCGTTGTGTCGGGGTACGATCAGCCCCAGCATTTT. Translation gives CSVVSGYDQPQHF.

This clonotype was counted a few times. This chain joins TRBV6-2 or TRBV6-3 and TRBJ2-6; D may match TRBD1 or TRBD2 (6 bases each). This CDR3 region has 17 residues. V was clipped by 3 bases and J by 1 base, with 13 bases between them. The germline gives CDR1 MNHEY, CDR2 SVGEGT. CDR3 bases: TGTGCCAGCAGTTATAGGGGGGCCCTATCTGGGGCCAACGTCCTGACTTTC. This gives the protein CASSYRGALSGANVLTF.

The CDR3 loop reads CASSTWTPPETQYF. The CDR3 nucleotides are TGTGCCAGCAGCACTTGGACGCCGCCAGAGACCCAGTACTTC. V usage is TRBV7-2 and J usage is TRBJ2-5, with no clear D. The germline V gene has CDR1 SGHTA and CDR2 FQGNSA. V was shortened by 5 bases and J by 4 bases, with 14 bases between the two germline ends. The CDR3 runs 14 residues.

This clonotype occurred a few times. The J gene is TRBJ2-1, the V gene TRBV3-1; D remains ambiguous. This CDR3 has 13 residues. V lost 4 bases, J lost 5 bases, and 9 bases lay in between. Germline loops: CDR1 LGHDT, CDR2 YNNKEL (reference sequence). CDR3 protein: CASSPNRNNEQFF. The CDR3 DNA sequence: TGTGCCAGCAGCCCAAACAGAAACAATGAGCAGTTCTTC.

This clonotype was seen a few times. This chain uses TRBV24-1 with TRBJ1-4, with D tentatively TRBD1 (6 bases). The V gene's germline CDR1 is KGHDR and CDR2 SFDVKD. The CDR3 is 16 amino acids. V lost 0 bases, J lost 5 bases, and 12 bases lay in between. The CDR3 sequence is CATSDLRSGQNEKLFF. The CDR3 DNA follows: TGTGCCACCAGTGATTTGCGTAGTGGACAGAATGAAAAACTGTTTTTT.

This clonotype was recorded at least ten times. The chain links TRBV12-5 to TRBJ2-5; no definite D call. Germline V gene sequence: CDR1 LGHNT, CDR2 FRNRAP. Trimming removed 0 bases from V and 2 bases from J, with 7 bases in between. This CDR3 is built from 14 residues. DNA of the CDR3: TGTGCTAGTGGTTTGGTAGGTGGACAAGAGACCCAGTACTTC. The encoded protein is CASGLVGGQETQYF.

This clonotype was observed a handful of times. This chain joins TRBV11-2 and TRBJ2-7; TRBD1 matches 9 bases. Germline trimming cut 6 bases from V and 7 bases from J; bases unmatched to any gene: 13. Germline V CDR1 and CDR2: SGHAT, FQNNGV. The CDR3 loop spans 15 amino acids. For the CDR3, the DNA is TGTGCCAGCAGGGTGTGGGACAGGGACATAACGGAGCAGTACTTC. Translated, it gives CASRVWDRDITEQYF.

The chain employs TRBV6-1 and TRBJ2-3, with 7 bases fitting TRBD2. There are 16 residues in the CDR3. From germline, CDR1 is MNHNS and CDR2 SASEGT. V lost 3 bases, J lost 0 bases, and 6 bases stayed unmatched. CDR3: CASSERKRGSTDTQYF. In nucleotides, the CDR3 is TGTGCCAGCAGTGAGCGGAAGCGGGGTAGCACAGATACGCAGTATTTT.

This clonotype was counted only a few times. The gene calls are TRBV7-2 and TRBJ2-5; the D gene is possibly TRBD1 (6 bases). The CDR3 sequence is 12 residues long. Germline loops: CDR1 SGHTA, CDR2 FQGNSA. Between the trimmed V and J ends, which lost 4 bases and 5 bases, there was a span of 8 bases. The DNA of the CDR3 is TGTGCCAGCAGCTCAGGGGTGGAGACCCAGTACTTC. Amino acid sequence: CASSSGVETQYF.

This clonotype was seen just once. The chain joins TRBV5-7 to TRBJ1-2; D remains ambiguous. TRBV5-7 is an ORF, and what it does is uncertain. V was trimmed by 6 bases and J by 3 bases, leaving 9 bases between them. The CDR3 is 12 amino acids. The CDR3 coding sequence is TGTGCCAGCATCCGGGTTGACTATGGCTACACCTTC. Amino acid sequence: CASIRVDYGYTF.

This clonotype appeared a few times. The chain has TRBV20-1 and TRBJ2-3; D remains ambiguous. Germline CDR1 DFQATT, CDR2 SNEGSKA (reference sequence). Trimming removed 3 bases from V and 1 base from J, with 11 bases in between. The CDR3 is 14 amino acids. The CDR3 DNA follows: TGCAGTGCTAGTGATTTGGACCGCACAGATACGCAGTATTTT. This translates into CSASDLDRTDTQYF.

The V call is TRBV6-5, the J call TRBJ1-2; D gene uncertain. The CDR3 is 15 residues long. The germline gives CDR1 MNHEY, CDR2 SVGAGI. The ends were cut back, 7 bases at V and 3 bases at J, with 18 bases in the middle. CDR3 residues: CASTPFGSGYYGYTF. The CDR3 bases are TGTGCCAGCACCCCATTTGGGTCCGGCTACTATGGCTACACCTTC.

The V call is TRBV2, the J call TRBJ2-2; D is unclear. This CDR3 is 15 amino acids long. Germline V gene lookup returns CDR1 SNHLY and CDR2 FYNNEI. The V end lost 4 bases, the J end lost 5 bases, and 14 bases lay between the germline ends. CDR3 sequence reads: CASSVTAPGTGELFF. For the CDR3, the DNA is TGTGCCAGCAGTGTGACGGCTCCTGGGACCGGGGAGCTGTTTTTT.

This chain links TRBV6-5 with TRBJ2-1, with 7 nucleotides matching TRBD1. In germline, CDR1 is MNHEY, CDR2 SVGAGI. The CDR3 has 14 amino acids. Trimming cost V 7 bases and J 7 bases; bases outside gene matches: 10. CDR3 DNA sequence: TGTGCCAGCACGGGTCAGGGGGTAGTGAATGAGCAGTTCTTC. Translating gives CASTGQGVVNEQFF.

The chain has TRBV6-2 or TRBV6-3 and TRBJ1-4; 8 bases are shared with TRBD1. CDR1 and CDR2 (germline): MNHEY, SVGEGT. The length of the CDR3 is 15 residues. Trimming at V came to 7 bases and at J to 7 bases, leaving 11 bases not matched to a gene. The CDR3, as DNA: TGTGCCAGCAACCGCGACAGGGGCGGGGGTGAAAAACTGTTTTTT. Its protein is CASNRDRGGGEKLFF.

This clonotype came up a few times. The V gene is TRBV5-6, the J gene TRBJ2-3; D not resolved. Trimming pared 4 bases from V and 1 base from J, leaving 7 bases between. Per the germline V gene, CDR1 is SGHDT and CDR2 is YYEEEE. The CDR3 totals 13 residues. The CDR3 sequence is CASSPDGTDTQYF. DNA of the CDR3: TGTGCCAGCAGCCCGGACGGCACAGATACGCAGTATTTT.

The J gene is TRBJ2-3, the V gene TRBV4-1; D is ambiguous. Trimming shortened V by 1 base and J by 2 bases, and 22 bases separated the two germline ends. From germline, CDR1 is MGHRA and CDR2 YSYEKL. The CDR3 has 19 amino acids. For the CDR3, the DNA is TGCGCCAGCAGCCAAGTCCGGTCGCGAGCCGACCGAAACACAGATACGCAGTATTTT. Translated: CASSQVRSRADRNTDTQYF.